This TCR beta chain emerged from a study of cytomegalovirus exposure and HLA in healthy donors. CDR1 is LGHNT and CDR2 is FRNRAP in the germline V gene. The CDR3 contains 13 residues. The V end lost 0 bases, the J end lost 7 bases, and 6 bases lay between the germline ends. This clone was detected a few times. Generated by immunoSEQ multiplex PCR, the TCRdb table keeps only in-frame clones and is missing some. Of fewer than 150,000 clones in the sample, just under 85% were seen once. Input material: PBMCs. This sequence was found in a man aged 25-40 years in good health and CMV-seropositive. This chain joins TRBV12-5 and TRBJ2-2, with D uncertain. CDR3 in amino acids: CASGLVLVGELFF. The CDR3 bases are TGTGCTAGTGGTTTGGTACTGGTCGGGGAGCTGTTTTTT.